This T cell receptor (beta chain) was documented in a study of blood T cell repertoires in COVID-19. Source study methods: Nucleated cell number was recorded as an estimate derived from reference gene primer amplification. This table comes from immunoSEQ multiplex PCR, and its TCRdb copy is limited to in-frame clones, with some not included. The V and J calls and clone size come from that table; D and trimming were worked out from the DNA. The data show approximately 280,000 clones, 70% to 90% seen once. This TCR was sampled from a man in his late teens or twenties with active or convalescent COVID-19. The sample taken for sequencing was peripheral blood.

This CDR3 is CASSRTLGAGGPDEQFF. The CDR3 DNA reads as TGTGCCAGCAGCCGGACCCTAGGGGCGGGGGGGCCCGATGAGCAGTTCTTC. The gene calls are TRBV7-9 and TRBJ2-1; 9 nucleotides agree with TRBD2. CDR1 and CDR2 (germline): SEHNR, FQNEAQ (reference sequence). The V gene end was trimmed by 5 bases and the J gene end by 8 bases; junction bases not matched to a gene: 16. The CDR3 extends over 17 amino acids. Complete variable domain (other parts from reference TRBV7-9 and TRBJ2-1): DTGVSQNPRHKITKRGQNVTFRCDPISEHNRLYWYRQTLGQGPEFLTYFQNEAQLEKSRLLSDRFSAERPKGSFSTLEIQRTEQGDSAMYLCASSRTLGAGGPDEQFFGPGTRLTVL.